Listed below are T cell receptor beta chains from one sample, sequenced in a study of T cells after yellow fever vaccination. Each CDR3 protein is one row after TCRdb ran MiXCR on the 5' RACE reads. The table lists about 550,000 distinct CDR3 sequences, around 21% of them singletons. The specimen comprised PBMCs, sampled 15 days after the yellow fever booster vaccination. Every receptor here comes from a man under 40 who received the YFV17D yellow fever vaccine. Both conserved end residues are part of each CDR3. A D gene is named only where the DNA matches it firmly. Some rows have no size entry. The others give once, few or many, or a class for an expanded clone.

d_gene	v_gene	j_gene	abundance	CDR3nt	CDR3aa
.	TRBV9	TRBJ2-7	few	TGTGCCAGCAGCGTAGGCATGGTCAACGAGCAGTACTTC	CASSVGMVNEQYF
.	TRBV30	TRBJ2-6	few	TGTGCCTGGAGTGTAGGACCTCTGGGGGCCAACGTCCTGACTTTC	CAWSVGPLGANVLTF
TRBD2	TRBV5-6	TRBJ2-1	.	TGTGCCAGCAGCACCCCTAGCGGGAGGGCCGGTGAGCAGTTCTTC	CASSTPSGRAGEQFF
.	TRBV7-2	TRBJ1-2	few	TGTGCCAGCACCCCAGACATCAACTATGGCTACACCTTC	CASTPDINYGYTF
TRBD1	TRBV20-1	TRBJ2-2	few	TGCAGTGCTGGGGACAGGGACAGGTCCGGGGAGCTGTTTTTT	CSAGDRDRSGELFF
.	TRBV3-1	TRBJ2-5	few	TGTGCCAGCAGCCACGACAGCCAAGAGACCCAGTACTTC	CASSHDSQETQYF
.	TRBV5-1	TRBJ2-5	.	TGCGCCAGCAGCTTGGCCCGGAGGAGCCAAGAGACCCAGTACTTC	CASSLARRSQETQYF
.	TRBV4-1	TRBJ2-6	.	TGCGCCAGCAGCCAAGTCAGGGCCAACGTCCTGACTTTC	CASSQVRANVLTF
.	TRBV7-2	TRBJ2-4	.	TGTGCCAGCAGCCTCGGGACTGGAGGGGCCAAAAACATTCAGTACTTC	CASSLGTGGAKNIQYF
.	TRBV3-1	TRBJ1-6	.	TGTGCCAGCAGCCCCAGGGTTCGTGATTCACCCCTCCACTTT	CASSPRVRDSPLHF
TRBD1	TRBV6-1	TRBJ2-2	.	TGTGCCTGCCCGCTGGGACAGACGAACACCGGGGAGCTGTTTTTT	CACPLGQTNTGELFF
.	TRBV5-1	TRBJ2-1	few	TGCGCCAGCAGCTTTTCGCAGGGGTACAATGAGCAGTTCTTC	CASSFSQGYNEQFF
.	TRBV6-5	TRBJ2-7	few	TGTGCCAGCAGTTACTCGGCAGAGACCAGATACGAGCAGTACTTC	CASSYSAETRYEQYF
TRBD2	TRBV7-2	TRBJ2-7	.	TGTGCCAGCAAGGCAGGAGCGGGAGTTAATTACGAGCAGTACTTC	CASKAGAGVNYEQYF
.	TRBV29-1	TRBJ1-1	few	TGCAGCGTTTTGAGGGACATGAACACTGAAGCTTTCTTT	CSVLRDMNTEAFF
.	TRBV28	TRBJ2-2	.	TGTGCCAGTCAGTTTTGGACGGCGAACACCGGGGAGCTGTTTTTT	CASQFWTANTGELFF
TRBD1	TRBV18	TRBJ1-1	.	TGTGCCAGCTCAACCCAGGGACAGGGATTCTCTGAAGCTTTCTTT	CASSTQGQGFSEAFF
TRBD2	TRBV9	TRBJ2-3	few	TGTGCCAGCAGCGTAAGCGGGATACGCACAGATACGCAGTATTTT	CASSVSGIRTDTQYF
.	TRBV11-2	TRBJ2-1	.	TGTGCCAGCAGCCGTTACTCTTTAGGGACATATGAGCAGTTCTTC	CASSRYSLGTYEQFF
TRBD1	TRBV12-3/TRBV12-4	TRBJ2-7	.	TGTGCCAGCAGTTTATCGAGGACAGGGGACTACGAGCAGTACTTC	CASSLSRTGDYEQYF
.	TRBV15	TRBJ2-5	.	TGTGCCACCAGCAGAGGACAGACCCAAGAGACCCAGTACTTC	CATSRGQTQETQYF
.	TRBV6-6	TRBJ2-7	.	TGTGCCACCGTAGCATTCACCTACGAGCAGTACTTC	CATVAFTYEQYF
.	TRBV7-2	TRBJ2-5	few	TGTGCCAGCAGCCGCTCGGGAGAAGAGACCCAGTACTTC	CASSRSGEETQYF
.	TRBV7-2	TRBJ2-7	few	TGTGCCAGCAGCTTATCTGCAGGGGTTAGCGAGCAGTACTTC	CASSLSAGVSEQYF
.	TRBV4-3	TRBJ2-1	.	TGCGCCAGCAGCCAACGCCGGGACGAGATTTCCCGGGAGTTCTTC	CASSQRRDEISREFF
.	TRBV7-8	TRBJ2-1	.	TGTGCCAGCAGCTTAGGTCCGTCGGATGAGCAGTTCTTC	CASSLGPSDEQFF
TRBD1	TRBV20-1	TRBJ2-1	few	TGCAGTGCCCCCCTGGGTAGGGGGCAAAATGAGCAGTTCTTC	CSAPLGRGQNEQFF
.	TRBV7-2	TRBJ1-4	.	TGTGCCAGCAGCTTTCAAGGGCTTAATGAAAAACTGTTTTTT	CASSFQGLNEKLFF
.	TRBV9	TRBJ2-3	few	TGTGCCAGCAGCGTAAGTCGGTTCACAGATACGCAGTATTTT	CASSVSRFTDTQYF